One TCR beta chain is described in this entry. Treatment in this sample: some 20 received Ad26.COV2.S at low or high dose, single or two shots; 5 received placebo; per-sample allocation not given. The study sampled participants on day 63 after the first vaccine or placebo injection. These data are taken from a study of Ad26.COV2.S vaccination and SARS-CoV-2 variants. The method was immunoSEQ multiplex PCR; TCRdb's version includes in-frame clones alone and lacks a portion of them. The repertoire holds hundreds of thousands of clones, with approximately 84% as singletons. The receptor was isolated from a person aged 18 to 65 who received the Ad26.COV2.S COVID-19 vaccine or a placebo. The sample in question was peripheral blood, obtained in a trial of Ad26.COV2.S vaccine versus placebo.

DNA of the CDR3: TGTGCCAGCGGGAGACTAGCGGGAGACCCAGATACGCAGTATTTT. The encoded protein is CASGRLAGDPDTQYF. J is TRBJ2-3 and V is TRBV9, with 12 bases lining up with TRBD2. V gave up 7 bases and J gave up 4 bases; unmatched junction bases: 7. The CDR3 runs to 15 residues. Germline V gene lookup returns CDR1 SGDLS and CDR2 YYNGEE.